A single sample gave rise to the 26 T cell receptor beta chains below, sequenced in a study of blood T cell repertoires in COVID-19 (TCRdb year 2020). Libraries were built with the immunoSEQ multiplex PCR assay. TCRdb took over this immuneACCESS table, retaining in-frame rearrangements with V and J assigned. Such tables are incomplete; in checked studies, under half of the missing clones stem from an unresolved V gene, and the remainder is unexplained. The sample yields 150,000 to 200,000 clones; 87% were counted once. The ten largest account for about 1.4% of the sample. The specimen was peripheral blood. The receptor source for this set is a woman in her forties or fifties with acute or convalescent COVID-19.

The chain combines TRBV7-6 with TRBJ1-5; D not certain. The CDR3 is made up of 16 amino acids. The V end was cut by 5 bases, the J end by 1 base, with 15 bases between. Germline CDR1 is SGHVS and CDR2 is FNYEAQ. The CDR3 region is CASSPGKEGSNQPQHF. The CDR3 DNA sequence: TGTGCCAGCAGCCCAGGCAAAGAGGGAAGCAATCAGCCCCAGCATTTT.

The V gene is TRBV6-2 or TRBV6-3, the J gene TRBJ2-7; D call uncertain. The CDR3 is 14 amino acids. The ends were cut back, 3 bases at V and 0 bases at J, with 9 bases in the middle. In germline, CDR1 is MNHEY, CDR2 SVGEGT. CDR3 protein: CASSYVAHSYEQYF. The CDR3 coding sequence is TGTGCCAGCAGTTATGTGGCTCACTCCTACGAGCAGTACTTC.

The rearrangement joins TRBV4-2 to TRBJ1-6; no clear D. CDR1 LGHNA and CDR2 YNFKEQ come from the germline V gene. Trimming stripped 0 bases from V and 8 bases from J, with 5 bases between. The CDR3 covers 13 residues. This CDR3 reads CASSQDSYSPLHF. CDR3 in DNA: TGTGCCAGCAGCCAAGATAGTTATTCACCCCTCCACTTT.

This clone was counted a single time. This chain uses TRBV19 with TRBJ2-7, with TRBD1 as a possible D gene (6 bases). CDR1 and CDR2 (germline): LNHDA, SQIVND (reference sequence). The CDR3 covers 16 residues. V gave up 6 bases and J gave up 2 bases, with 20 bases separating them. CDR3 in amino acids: CASSPRPYRATYEQYF. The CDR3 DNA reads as TGTGCCAGTAGCCCGAGGCCCTACAGGGCCACCTACGAGCAGTACTTC.

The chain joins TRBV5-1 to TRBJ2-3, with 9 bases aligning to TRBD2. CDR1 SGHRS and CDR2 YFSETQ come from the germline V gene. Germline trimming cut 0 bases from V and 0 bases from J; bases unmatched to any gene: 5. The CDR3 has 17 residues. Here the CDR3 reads CASSLAALAGSTDTQYF. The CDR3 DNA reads TGCGCCAGCAGCTTGGCCGCGCTAGCGGGAAGCACAGATACGCAGTATTTT.

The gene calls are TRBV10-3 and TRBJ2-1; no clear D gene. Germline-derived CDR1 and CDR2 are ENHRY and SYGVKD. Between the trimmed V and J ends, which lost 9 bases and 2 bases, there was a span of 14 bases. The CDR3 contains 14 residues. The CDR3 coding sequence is TGTGCCATTTCTTTAGATATAGCCTACAATGAGCAGTTCTTC. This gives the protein CAISLDIAYNEQFF.

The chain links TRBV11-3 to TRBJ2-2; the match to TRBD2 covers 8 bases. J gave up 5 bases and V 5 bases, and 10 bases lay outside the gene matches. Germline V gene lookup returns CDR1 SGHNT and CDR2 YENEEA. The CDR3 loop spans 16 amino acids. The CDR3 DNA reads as TGTGCCAGCAGCCCTCGGGGGGGAGCTCCGACCGGGGAGCTGTTTTTT. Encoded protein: CASSPRGGAPTGELFF.

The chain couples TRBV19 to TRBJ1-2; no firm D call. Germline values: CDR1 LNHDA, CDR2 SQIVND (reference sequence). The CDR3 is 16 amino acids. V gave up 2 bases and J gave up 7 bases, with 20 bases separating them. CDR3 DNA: TGTGCCAGTAGTATAAGCCCCAACCGGGGTCGGGGTGGCTACACCTTC. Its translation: CASSISPNRGRGGYTF.

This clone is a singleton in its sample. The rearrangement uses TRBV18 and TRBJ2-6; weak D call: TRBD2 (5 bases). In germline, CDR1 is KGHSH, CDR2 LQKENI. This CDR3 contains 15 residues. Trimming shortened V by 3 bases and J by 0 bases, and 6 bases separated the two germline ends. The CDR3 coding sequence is TGTGCCAGCTCACCTGACTACTCTGGGGCCAACGTCCTGACTTTC. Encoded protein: CASSPDYSGANVLTF.

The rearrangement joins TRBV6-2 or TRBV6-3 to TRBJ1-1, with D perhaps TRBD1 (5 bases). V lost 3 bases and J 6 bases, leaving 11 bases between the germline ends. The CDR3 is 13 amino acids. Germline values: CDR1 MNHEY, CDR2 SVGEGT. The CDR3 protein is CASSYWQGAEAFF. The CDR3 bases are TGTGCCAGCAGTTATTGGCAGGGCGCTGAAGCTTTCTTT.

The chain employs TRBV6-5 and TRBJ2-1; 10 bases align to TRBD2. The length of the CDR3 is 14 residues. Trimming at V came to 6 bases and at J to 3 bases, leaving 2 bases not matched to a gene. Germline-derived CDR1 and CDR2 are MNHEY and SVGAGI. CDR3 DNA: TGTGCCAGCAGCACTAGCGGGAACTACAATGAGCAGTTCTTC. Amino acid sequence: CASSTSGNYNEQFF.

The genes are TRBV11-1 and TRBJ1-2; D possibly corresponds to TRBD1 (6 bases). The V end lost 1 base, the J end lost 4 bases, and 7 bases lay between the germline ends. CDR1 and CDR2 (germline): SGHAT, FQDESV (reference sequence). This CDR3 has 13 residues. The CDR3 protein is CASSLEGGYGYTF. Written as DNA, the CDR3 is TGTGCCAGCAGCTTAGAAGGGGGCTATGGCTACACCTTC.

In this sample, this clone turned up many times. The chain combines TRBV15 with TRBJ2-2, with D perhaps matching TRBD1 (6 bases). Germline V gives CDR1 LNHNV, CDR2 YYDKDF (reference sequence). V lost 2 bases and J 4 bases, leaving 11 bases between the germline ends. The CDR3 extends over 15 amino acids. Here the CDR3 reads CATSRQGRGTGELFF. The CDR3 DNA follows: TGTGCCACCAGCAGACAGGGGCGTGGCACCGGGGAGCTGTTTTTT.

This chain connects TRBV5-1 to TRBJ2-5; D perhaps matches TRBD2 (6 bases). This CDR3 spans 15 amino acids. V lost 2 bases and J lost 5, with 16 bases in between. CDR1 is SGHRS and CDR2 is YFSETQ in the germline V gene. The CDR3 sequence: CASSLSTSNGETQYF. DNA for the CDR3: TGCGCCAGCAGCTTAAGTACTAGCAACGGGGAGACCCAGTACTTC. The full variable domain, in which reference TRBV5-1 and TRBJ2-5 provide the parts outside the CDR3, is KAGVTQTPRYLIKTRGQQVTLSCSPISGHRSVSWYQQTPGQGLQFLFEYFSETQRNKGNFPGRFSGRQFSNSRSEMNVSTLELGDSALYLCASSLSTSNGETQYFGPGTRLLVL.

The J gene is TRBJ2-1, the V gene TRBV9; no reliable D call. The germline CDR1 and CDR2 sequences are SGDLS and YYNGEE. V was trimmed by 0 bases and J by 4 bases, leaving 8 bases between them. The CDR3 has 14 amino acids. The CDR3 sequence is CASSVATTYNEQFF. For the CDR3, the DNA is TGTGCCAGCAGCGTAGCCACTACTTACAATGAGCAGTTCTTC.

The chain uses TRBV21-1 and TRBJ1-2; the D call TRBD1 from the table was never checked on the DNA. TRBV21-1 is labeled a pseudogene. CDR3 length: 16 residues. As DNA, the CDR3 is TGTGCCAGCAGCAATATGGGGCCCGACGGGAACTATGGCTACACCTTC. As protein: CASSNMGPDGNYGYTF.

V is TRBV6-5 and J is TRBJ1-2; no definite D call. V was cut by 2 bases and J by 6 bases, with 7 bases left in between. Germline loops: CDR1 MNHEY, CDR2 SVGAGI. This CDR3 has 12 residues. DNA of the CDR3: TGTGCCAGCAGTTACGCGGGAAATGGCTACACCTTC. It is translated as CASSYAGNGYTF.

The CDR3 is CASSPGQQENTIYF. CDR3 coding DNA: TGTGCCAGCTCACCAGGGCAGCAGGAAAACACCATATATTTT. This sequence joins TRBV18 and TRBJ1-3; no clear D. CDR1 is KGHSH and CDR2 is LQKENI in the germline V gene. The CDR3 sequence is 14 residues long. V was pared by 2 bases and J by 6 bases, with 11 bases between.

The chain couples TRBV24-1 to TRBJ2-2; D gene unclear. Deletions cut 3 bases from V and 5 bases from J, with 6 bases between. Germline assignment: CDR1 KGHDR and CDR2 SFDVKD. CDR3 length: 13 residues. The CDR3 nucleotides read TGTGCCACCAGTGATCCCCCAACCGGGGAGCTGTTTTTT. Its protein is CATSDPPTGELFF.

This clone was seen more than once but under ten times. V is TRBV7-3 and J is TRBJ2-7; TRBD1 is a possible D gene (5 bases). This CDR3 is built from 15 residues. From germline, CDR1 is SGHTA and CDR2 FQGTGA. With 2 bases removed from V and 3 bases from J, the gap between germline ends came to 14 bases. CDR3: CASSLQAGYDYEQYF. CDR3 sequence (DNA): TGTGCCAGCAGCTTACAGGCAGGGTATGACTACGAGCAGTACTTC.

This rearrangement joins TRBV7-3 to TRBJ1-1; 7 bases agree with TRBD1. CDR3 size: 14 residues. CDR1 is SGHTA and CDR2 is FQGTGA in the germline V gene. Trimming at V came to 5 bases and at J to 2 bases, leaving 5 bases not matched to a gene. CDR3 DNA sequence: TGTGCCAGCAGCGCCGGGACAGATAACACTGAAGCTTTCTTT. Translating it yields CASSAGTDNTEAFF.

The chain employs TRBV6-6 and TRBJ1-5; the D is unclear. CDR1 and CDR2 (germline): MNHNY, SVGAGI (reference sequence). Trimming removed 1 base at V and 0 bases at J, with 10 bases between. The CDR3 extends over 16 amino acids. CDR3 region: CASSYFISLSNQPQHF. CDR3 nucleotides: TGTGCCAGCAGTTACTTTATTAGTCTTAGCAATCAGCCCCAGCATTTT.

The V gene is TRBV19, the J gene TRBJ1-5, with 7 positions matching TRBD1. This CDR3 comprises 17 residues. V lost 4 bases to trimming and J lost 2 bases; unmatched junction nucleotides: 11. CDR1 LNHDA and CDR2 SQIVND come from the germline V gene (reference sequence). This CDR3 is CASSNHHRGVGNQPQHF. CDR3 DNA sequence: TGTGCCAGTAGTAATCACCACAGGGGAGTGGGCAATCAGCCCCAGCATTTT.

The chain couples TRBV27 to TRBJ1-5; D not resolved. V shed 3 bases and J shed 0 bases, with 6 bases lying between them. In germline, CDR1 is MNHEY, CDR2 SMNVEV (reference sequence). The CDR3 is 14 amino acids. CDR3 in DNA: TGTGCCAGCAGTTTTCGTTCTAGCAATCAGCCCCAGCATTTT. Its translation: CASSFRSSNQPQHF.

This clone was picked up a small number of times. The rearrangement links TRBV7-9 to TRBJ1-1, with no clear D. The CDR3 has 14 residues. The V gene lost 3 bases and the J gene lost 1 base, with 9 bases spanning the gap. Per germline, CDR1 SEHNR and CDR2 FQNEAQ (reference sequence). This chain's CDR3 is CASSFWSENTEAFF. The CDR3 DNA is TGTGCCAGCAGCTTTTGGAGCGAGAACACTGAAGCTTTCTTT.

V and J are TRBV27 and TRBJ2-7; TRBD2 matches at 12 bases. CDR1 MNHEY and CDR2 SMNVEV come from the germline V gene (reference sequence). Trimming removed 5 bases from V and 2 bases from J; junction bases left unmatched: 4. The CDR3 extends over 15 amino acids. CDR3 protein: CASSLGLAGTYEQYF. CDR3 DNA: TGTGCCAGCAGTCTCGGACTAGCGGGGACCTACGAGCAGTACTTC.